These 29 T cell receptor beta chains originate from one sample sequenced in a study of early T cells in non-severe SARS-CoV-2 infection. TCRdb re-derived calls from the 5' RACE reads in MiXCR, one entry per CDR3 protein. Among 90,000 to 120,000 distinct CDR3 sequences listed, 11% were seen once. Sequenced sample: whole blood. The receptor source for this set is an adult who was a healthcare worker with PCR-confirmed SARS-CoV-2 infection or an uninfected control (not recorded which).

The V and J genes are TRBV9 and TRBJ1-1; D is uncertain. CDR1 is SGDLS and CDR2 is YYNGEE in the germline V gene. Trimming removed 1 base at V and 1 base at J, with 8 bases between. This CDR3 comprises 14 residues. The CDR3 is CASSVRPGNTEAFF. CDR3 nucleotides: TGTGCCAGCAGCGTACGCCCAGGGAACACTGAAGCTTTCTTT.

This clonotype was detected a few times. This rearrangement joins TRBV18 to TRBJ1-2; D gene ambiguous. There are 13 residues in the CDR3. CDR1 is KGHSH and CDR2 is LQKENI in the germline V gene. V lost 6 bases, J lost 4 bases, and 12 bases lay in between. CDR3: CASSEVGSYGYTF. The CDR3 DNA reads as TGTGCCAGCTCCGAAGTGGGAAGCTATGGCTACACCTTC. Together with reference TRBV18 and TRBJ1-2, the CDR3 gives the full variable domain: NAGVMQNPRHLVRRRGQEARLRCSPMKGHSHVYWYRQLPEEGLKFMVYLQKENIIDESGMPKERFSAEFPKEGPSILRIQQVVRGDSAAYFCASSEVGSYGYTFGSGTRLTVV.

This clonotype occurred many times. The DNA of the CDR3 is TGTGCCAGCAGCCCCCGACAGTACTACGAGCAGTACTTC. Protein product: CASSPRQYYEQYF. The chain couples TRBV5-6 to TRBJ2-7, with a possible D match to TRBD1 (5 bases). With 4 bases removed from V and 3 bases from J, the gap between germline ends came to 11 bases. Germline CDR1 and CDR2: SGHDT and YYEEEE. This CDR3 spans 13 amino acids.

Ten or more counts support this clonotype. J is TRBJ2-6 and V is TRBV7-9, with 14 positions matching TRBD2. CDR1 and CDR2 from the germline V gene are SEHNR and FQNEAQ (reference sequence). Trimming at V came to 7 bases and at J to 0 bases, leaving 8 bases not matched to a gene. The CDR3 extends over 19 amino acids. The CDR3 nucleotides are TGTGCCAGCATCGTACCGGGACTAGCGGGAGTCTCTGGGGCCAACGTCCTGACTTTC. It yields the protein CASIVPGLAGVSGANVLTF.

J is TRBJ2-3 and V is TRBV6-2 or TRBV6-3, with no clear D. The CDR3 length is 13 residues. Trimming took off 4 bases at V and 6 bases at J, with 11 bases between the two ends. Germline assignment: CDR1 MNHEY and CDR2 SVGEGT. CDR3 nucleotides: TGTGCCAGCAGTTTCCCGAAGTCTGATACGCAGTATTTT. Translating it yields CASSFPKSDTQYF.

This rearrangement joins TRBV7-8 to TRBJ2-3, with D possibly being TRBD2 (6 bases). V was pared by 4 bases and J by 2 bases, with 19 bases between. The germline gives CDR1 SGHVS, CDR2 FQNEAQ. The CDR3 totals 17 residues. Written as DNA, the CDR3 is TGTGCCAGCAGCTCTCACCGTGGTAGCGGTTACACAGATACGCAGTATTTT. This sequence encodes CASSSHRGSGYTDTQYF.

This clonotype was recorded at least ten times. J is TRBJ2-7 and V is TRBV7-2, with D possibly being TRBD1 (6 bases). The CDR3 contains 14 residues. Germline loops: CDR1 SGHTA, CDR2 FQGNSA. The V and J ends lost 9 bases and 3 bases respectively, with 18 bases between them. The DNA for the CDR3 is TGTGCCAGTACCGGTCTATCGGACAGCTACGAGCAGTACTTC. This codes for CASTGLSDSYEQYF.

The V gene is TRBV14, the J gene TRBJ2-3; 9 positions agree with TRBD2. CDR1 and CDR2 (germline): SGHDN, FVKESK. The CDR3 extends over 16 amino acids. Losses at the gene ends were 0 bases for V and 8 bases for J; bases not matched to a gene: 9. CDR3 residues: CASSQDAGGPPPTQYF. CDR3 sequence (DNA): TGTGCCAGCAGCCAAGATGCGGGAGGGCCCCCCCCTACGCAGTATTTT.

J is TRBJ1-6 and V is TRBV18; TRBD1 matches at 7 bases. Germline CDR1 and CDR2: KGHSH and LQKENI. CDR3 size: 15 residues. With V trimmed by 3 bases and J by 8 bases, 7 bases remained unmatched. The CDR3 nucleotides are TGTGCCAGCTCACCCACGACAGGGCGGGATTCACCCCTCCACTTT. Its protein product is CASSPTTGRDSPLHF.

This clonotype occurred many times. Written as DNA, the CDR3 is TGCAGTGCTAGGAACACTATTTACTATGGCTACACCTTC. Protein sequence: CSARNTIYYGYTF. The V and J genes are TRBV20-1 and TRBJ1-2, with D unclear. The germline V gene has CDR1 DFQATT and CDR2 SNEGSKA (reference sequence). The CDR3 spans 13 residues. Trimming took off 3 bases at V and 3 bases at J, with 11 bases between the two ends.

This clonotype was counted many times. The chain has TRBV12-3 or TRBV12-4 and TRBJ1-2; D is undetermined. The CDR3 contains 15 residues. V lost 3 bases to trimming and J lost 6 bases, with 17 bases between them. DNA of the CDR3: TGTGCCAGCAGTTTCTCGCCAGGCGCCCTTGATGGCTACACCTTC. It specifies CASSFSPGALDGYTF.

The CDR3 protein is CASSLFLIGEAFF. DNA of the CDR3: TGTGCCAGCAGTTTATTCCTCATTGGAGAAGCTTTCTTT. The chain links TRBV28 to TRBJ1-1; D not resolved. The CDR3 has 13 amino acids. V lost 1 base to trimming and J lost 8 bases, with 11 bases between them. Germline V gene lookup returns CDR1 MDHEN and CDR2 SYDVKM.

The CDR3: CASSLRLAVYNEQFF. As DNA, the CDR3 is TGTGCCAGCAGTTTAAGGCTAGCGGTCTACAATGAGCAGTTCTTC. J is TRBJ2-1 and V is TRBV12-3 or TRBV12-4; TRBD2 matches 7 bases. The CDR3 covers 15 residues. J gave up 3 bases and V 2 bases, and 4 bases lay outside the gene matches.

This clonotype was observed a few times. The chain links TRBV7-8 to TRBJ2-7; the D gene is possibly TRBD1 (6 bases). The germline gives CDR1 SGHVS, CDR2 FQNEAQ. CDR3 length: 16 amino acids. Trimming removed 0 bases from V and 0 bases from J, with 12 bases in between. The CDR3 sequence: CASSLAGRGSSYEQYF. Here the CDR3 DNA reads TGTGCCAGCAGCTTAGCCGGCAGGGGCAGCTCCTACGAGCAGTACTTC.

This clonotype was detected many times. V is TRBV6-5 and J is TRBJ2-2, with D uncertain. CDR1 and CDR2 from the germline V gene are MNHEY and SVGAGI. The CDR3 spans 15 residues. The ends were cut back, 8 bases at V and 7 bases at J, with 20 bases in the middle. The CDR3 sequence is CASLDTPFRGGELFF. The CDR3, as DNA: TGTGCCAGCCTCGACACCCCCTTTCGCGGCGGGGAGCTGTTTTTT.

This clonotype was detected ten times or more. The chain links TRBV7-8 to TRBJ1-2; D is undetermined. This CDR3 is 15 amino acids long. Germline CDR1 reads SGHVS; CDR2 reads FQNEAQ. Trimming stripped 4 bases from V and 5 bases from J, with 17 bases between. CDR3 in DNA: TGTGCCAGCAGCTCCTCCCACGGGAAAGAATATGGCTACACCTTC. Translated, it gives CASSSSHGKEYGYTF.

This clonotype has ten or more counts. This chain links TRBV3-1 with TRBJ2-1; no reliable D call. This CDR3 spans 15 amino acids. V was pared by 4 bases and J by 0 bases, with 10 bases between. CDR1 is LGHDT, CDR2 YNNKEL, per germline (reference sequence). This CDR3 reads CASSPVQDSYNEQFF. Here the CDR3 DNA reads TGTGCCAGCAGCCCTGTGCAGGACTCCTACAATGAGCAGTTCTTC.

As to this clonotype: With a much larger clone just one base away, this may be a read error. The chain couples TRBV29-1 to TRBJ2-4, with D perhaps matching TRBD2 (6 bases). CDR1 is SQVTM and CDR2 is ANQGSEA in the germline V gene. This CDR3 comprises 10 residues. The CDR3 DNA follows: TGCAACGTTGACCCCGGGAGACAGTACTTC. It codes for CNVDPGRQYF.

In its sample, this clonotype was seen a few times. This chain uses TRBV28 with TRBJ2-1; 11 bases are shared with TRBD2. This CDR3 has 14 residues. The trim removed 10 bases at V and 7 bases at J, leaving 9 bases unmatched. Germline loops: CDR1 MDHEN, CDR2 SYDVKM. The CDR3 here is CATVLAGEENEQFF. The CDR3 DNA is TGTGCCACCGTACTAGCGGGAGAGGAGAATGAGCAGTTCTTC.

The chain is built from TRBV6-5 and TRBJ2-5; 7 positions match TRBD1. Germline CDR1 and CDR2: MNHEY and SVGAGI. V gave up 5 bases and J gave up 6 bases; unmatched junction bases: 3. This CDR3 is 12 amino acids long. CDR3 in amino acids: CASSRQGKTQYF. Written as DNA, the CDR3 is TGTGCCAGCAGTCGACAGGGAAAGACCCAGTACTTC.

The chain joins TRBV15 to TRBJ2-2; 7 nucleotides line up with TRBD2. This CDR3 contains 16 residues. Trimming removed 1 base from V and 7 bases from J; junction bases left unmatched: 9. CDR1 LNHNV and CDR2 YYDKDF come from the germline V gene (reference sequence). The CDR3 loop reads CATSRVKAGAGGELFF. The DNA of the CDR3 is TGTGCCACCAGCAGAGTAAAGGCGGGAGCGGGCGGGGAGCTGTTTTTT.

This clonotype was counted a few times. The chain combines TRBV20-1 with TRBJ1-1; TRBD1 matches 7 bases. The CDR3 consists of 12 residues. Germline V CDR1 and CDR2: DFQATT, SNEGSKA (reference sequence). The V gene end was trimmed by 4 bases and the J gene end by 5 bases; junction bases not matched to a gene: 4. DNA for the CDR3: TGCAGTGCTAACCTACAGGGGACTGAAGCTTTCTTT. Translated: CSANLQGTEAFF.

This clonotype was observed many times. The genes are TRBV11-3 and TRBJ2-1; D is uncertain. V was clipped by 3 bases and J by 8 bases, with 14 bases between them. The CDR3 totals 14 residues. From germline, CDR1 is SGHNT and CDR2 YENEEA. In nucleotides, the CDR3 is TGTGCCAGCAGCTTGGGTCTCCTTTCGGATGAGCAGTTCTTC. Encoded protein: CASSLGLLSDEQFF.

This clonotype was seen only a few times. Written as DNA, the CDR3 is TGTGCCAGCAGTTCCCCCTACGCCAGCACTGAAGCTTTCTTT. Its translation is CASSSPYASTEAFF. The rearrangement links TRBV27 to TRBJ1-1, with unresolved D. The V end was cut by 4 bases, the J end by 4 bases, with 13 bases between. The V gene's germline CDR1 is MNHEY and CDR2 SMNVEV (reference sequence). The CDR3 is 14 amino acids.

The chain recombines TRBV18 with TRBJ1-5, with D possibly being TRBD1 (5 bases). Germline V gene lookup returns CDR1 KGHSH and CDR2 LQKENI. The CDR3 length is 19 residues. V lost 5 bases to trimming and J lost 7 bases, with 30 bases between them. The CDR3 protein is CASSSQSAGRDGVGQPQHF. Here the CDR3 DNA reads TGTGCCAGCTCATCCCAATCAGCAGGGCGAGATGGAGTGGGGCAGCCCCAGCATTTT.

This clonotype has only a few counts. The chain couples TRBV6-2 or TRBV6-3 to TRBJ1-1; D is ambiguous. The CDR3 has 14 amino acids. Germline CDR1 reads MNHEY; CDR2 reads SVGEGT. V was pared by 0 bases and J by 3 bases, with 8 bases between. The CDR3 here is CASSYSRSYTEAFF. CDR3 bases: TGTGCCAGCAGTTACTCGAGGAGTTACACTGAAGCTTTCTTT.

This clonotype was counted a few times. CDR3 bases: TGTGCCAGCAGCTCAATCCTTACTAGCGGGAACCCCAATGAGCAGTTCTTC. It yields the protein CASSSILTSGNPNEQFF. V is TRBV11-1 and J is TRBJ2-1; 10 positions agree with TRBD2. V trimming: 4 bases; J trimming: 6 bases; junction bases outside the gene matches: 12. Germline values: CDR1 SGHAT, CDR2 FQDESV (reference sequence). The CDR3 has 17 residues.

The DNA for the CDR3 is TGTGCCAGTGGCGAAAATTCACCCCTCCACTTT. Translated: CASGENSPLHF. The chain recombines TRBV12-3 or TRBV12-4 with TRBJ1-6; no clear D. The CDR3 runs 11 residues. The V and J ends lost 9 bases and 7 bases respectively, with 7 bases between them.

The J gene is TRBJ1-2, the V gene TRBV6-2 or TRBV6-3, with D possibly matching TRBD1 (5 bases). Germline V gives CDR1 MNHEY, CDR2 SVGEGT. V was clipped by 6 bases and J by 5 bases, with 16 bases between them. The CDR3 sequence is 14 residues long. The chain's CDR3 is CASSYAGDGYGYTF. The CDR3 DNA reads as TGTGCCAGCAGCTACGCGGGGGACGGATATGGCTACACCTTC.